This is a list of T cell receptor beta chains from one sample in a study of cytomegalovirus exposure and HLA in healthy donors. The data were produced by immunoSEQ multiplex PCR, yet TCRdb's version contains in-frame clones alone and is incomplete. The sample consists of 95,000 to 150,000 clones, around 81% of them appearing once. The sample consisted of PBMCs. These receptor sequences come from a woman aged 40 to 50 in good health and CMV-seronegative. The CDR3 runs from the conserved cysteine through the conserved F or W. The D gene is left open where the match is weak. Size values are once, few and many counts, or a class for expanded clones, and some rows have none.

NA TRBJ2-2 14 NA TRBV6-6 TGTGCCAGCAGTTCCCTCGCTACCACCGGGGAGCTGTTTTTT CASSSLATTGELFF
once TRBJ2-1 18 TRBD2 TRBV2 TGTGCCAGCAGTGAAGCGCCAATTGGACTAGAAGGTGACAATGAGCAGTTCTTC CASSEAPIGLEGDNEQFF
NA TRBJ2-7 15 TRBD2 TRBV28 TGTGCCAGCAGTACCAACAGGGGACTAGCGAGCGAGCAGTACTTC CASSTNRGLASEQYF
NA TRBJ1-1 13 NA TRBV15 TGTGCCACCTCCAGGGGCCGGAACACTGAAGCTTTCTTT CATSRGRNTEAFF
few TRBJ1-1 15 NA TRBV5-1 TGCGCCAGCAGCTTGGATAGACACTCGAACACTGAAGCTTTCTTT CASSLDRHSNTEAFF
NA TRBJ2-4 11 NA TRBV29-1 TGCAGCGTCGAATCGCTACAGGGACAGTACTTC CSVESLQGQYF
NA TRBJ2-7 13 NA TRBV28 TGTGCCAGCAGTTCTAGGATATCCTACGAGCAGTACTTC CASSSRISYEQYF
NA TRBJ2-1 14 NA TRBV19 TGTGCCAGTAGTCCTCCCGGGGTACCCAATGAGCAGTTCTTC CASSPPGVPNEQFF
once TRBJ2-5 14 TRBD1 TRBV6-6 TGTGCCAGCAGACGGACAGGGGGCATTGAGACCCAGTACTTC CASRRTGGIETQYF
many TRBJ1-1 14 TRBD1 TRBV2 TGTGCCAGCAGTGAAGCGGGACAGCGCTCTGAAGCTTTCTTT CASSEAGQRSEAFF
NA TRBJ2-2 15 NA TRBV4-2 TGTGCCAGCAGCCAATTCGCGGAGAACACCGGGGAGCTGTTTTTT CASSQFAENTGELFF
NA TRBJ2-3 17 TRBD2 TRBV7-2 TGTGCCAGCAGCTTAGGGGCCTTCGGGAGGGGAACAGATACGCAGTATTTT CASSLGAFGRGTDTQYF
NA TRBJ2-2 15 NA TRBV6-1 TGTGCCAGCAGTCCCTGGACTCTTAACACCGGGGAGCTGTTTTTT CASSPWTLNTGELFF
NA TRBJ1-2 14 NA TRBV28 TGTGCCAGCAGTTGGACCCGGGAACCAAAAGGCTACACCTTC CASSWTREPKGYTF
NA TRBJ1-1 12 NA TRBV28 TGTGCCAGCAGTTTTAGGCAGGGCGAAGCTTTCTTT CASSFRQGEAFF
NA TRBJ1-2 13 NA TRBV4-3 TGCGCCAGCAGCCAAGGCAGGGATGGCGGCTACACCTTC CASSQGRDGGYTF
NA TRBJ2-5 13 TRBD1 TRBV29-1 TGCAGCGTTGAAGGGACAGGGAGTTGGGAGCAGTACTTC CSVEGTGSWEQYF
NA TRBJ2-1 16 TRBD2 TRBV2 TGTGCCAGCAGTGAAGAGGGTCTAGCGGGAGTGGGCGAGCAGTTCTTC CASSEEGLAGVGEQFF
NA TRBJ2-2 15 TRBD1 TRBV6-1 TGTGCCAGCAAAGAAGGGACAGGGGGTAGGGGGGAGCTGTTTTTT CASKEGTGGRGELFF
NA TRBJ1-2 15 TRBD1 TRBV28 TGTGCCAGCAGTTCCCATGGGACAGTCAACTATGGCTACACCTTC CASSSHGTVNYGYTF
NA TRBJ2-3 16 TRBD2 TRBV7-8 TGTGCCAGCACCCCACGTCGCGGGGGTAGCACAGATACGCAGTATTTT CASTPRRGGSTDTQYF
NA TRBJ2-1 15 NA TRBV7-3 TGTGCCAGCAGCTTAGCAGGTGATGGCTACAATGAGCAGTTCTTC CASSLAGDGYNEQFF